A selection of T cell receptor beta chains follows, all from one sample in a study of blood T cells in healthy people across ages. TCRdb fed the 5' RACE reads into MiXCR, producing one record per CDR3 protein. The table has over 1.5 million distinct CDR3 sequences, around 50% seen once. Material for sequencing was blood. The receptors were gathered from a woman aged 40 to 50 in good health. The CDR3 runs from the conserved cysteine through the conserved F or W. The D gene is left open where the match is weak. Only part of the rows carry a size: once, few, many, or a class if the clone is expanded.

j_gene | d_gene | len | v_gene | abundance | CDR3nt | CDR3aa
TRBJ2-7 | TRBD1 | 15 | TRBV28 | - | TGTGCCAGCAGTCTCGGGACAGGGTTCCCCTACGAGCAGTACTTC | CASSLGTGFPYEQYF
TRBJ1-2 | - | 13 | TRBV20-1 | - | TGCAGTGCTAGGGCCGGGGGGCTCGGTGGCTACACCTTC | CSARAGGLGGYTF
TRBJ2-7 | TRBD2 | 19 | TRBV4-2 | - | TGTGCCAGCAGCCAAGAGAACCCTCTAGCGGGGGGGACCTACAATGAGCAGTACTTC | CASSQENPLAGGTYNEQYF
TRBJ2-1 | TRBD2 | 13 | TRBV2 | - | TGTGCCAGCACGGGACTAGACACCGATGAGCAGTTCTTC | CASTGLDTDEQFF
TRBJ1-2 | TRBD1 | 17 | TRBV4-3 | - | TGCGCCAGCAGCCAAACACCCGGGACAGGGACTCCCTATGGCTACACCTTC | CASSQTPGTGTPYGYTF
TRBJ2-7 | TRBD2 | 16 | TRBV7-9 | - | TGTGCCAGCAGCTTATCGCCGGCCGGGGGGTTCTCCGAGCAGTACTTC | CASSLSPAGGFSEQYF
TRBJ2-1 | TRBD2 | 16 | TRBV19 | - | TGTGCCAGTAGTACCCCCGCGGGACTACTGTACAATGAGCAGTTCTTC | CASSTPAGLLYNEQFF
TRBJ1-2 | - | 13 | TRBV27 | - | TGTGCCAGCAGTTTATCAGTTGATGGTCTCTACACCTTC | CASSLSVDGLYTF
TRBJ1-1 | - | 14 | TRBV24-1 | - | TGTGCCACCAGTGACGACAGGAAGAACACTGAAGCTTTCTTT | CATSDDRKNTEAFF
TRBJ2-1 | - | 13 | TRBV6-1 | - | TGTGCCAGCAGCCCCGTACAGGGAGGGCAGCAGTTCTTC | CASSPVQGGQQFF
TRBJ2-7 | - | 14 | TRBV20-1 | - | TGCAGTGCTAGTATACAGGCTAGCTCCTACGAGCAGTACTTC | CSASIQASSYEQYF
TRBJ2-3 | TRBD2 | 15 | TRBV9 | - | TGTGCCAGCAGCGTAGTTCTAGCGGGGGTGGATACGCAGTATTTT | CASSVVLAGVDTQYF
TRBJ1-1 | TRBD1 | 13 | TRBV20-1 | - | TGCAGTGGCCCGCGGGCAGGGGGCACTGAAGCTTTCTTT | CSGPRAGGTEAFF
TRBJ2-6 | TRBD1 | 18 | TRBV7-2 | once | TGTGCCAGCAGCGCCAGGGACAGGGTTGTTTCGGGGGCCAACGTCCTGACTTTC | CASSARDRVVSGANVLTF
TRBJ1-2 | TRBD1 | 18 | TRBV6-1 | - | TGTGCCAGCAACCCTTTACGGGACAGTCCTCGTGAGACCTATGGCTACACCTTC | CASNPLRDSPRETYGYTF
TRBJ2-7 | - | 13 | TRBV10-3 | - | TGTGCCACTCAGGACACCAGCTCCTACGAGCAGTACTTC | CATQDTSSYEQYF
TRBJ1-1 | TRBD1 | 15 | TRBV15 | few | TGTGCCACCAGCCCCAACCGGGGACAGGGCCCTGAAGCTTTCTTT | CATSPNRGQGPEAFF
TRBJ2-5 | TRBD2 | 23 | TRBV4-3 | few | TGCGCCAGCAGCCAAGGCCATGCCCGGGGCACTAGCGGGGGAACACCAAACCGAGGGACCCAGTACTTC | CASSQGHARGTSGGTPNRGTQYF
TRBJ2-3 | TRBD1 | 14 | TRBV5-1 | - | TGCGCCAGCAGCTTGAGACAGGGGAAGGGCCCGCAGTATTTT | CASSLRQGKGPQYF
TRBJ2-1 | TRBD1 | 14 | TRBV6-5 | few | TGTGCCAGCAGTTACGGGCAGGGGGACAATGAGCAGTTCTTC | CASSYGQGDNEQFF
TRBJ1-2 | - | 13 | TRBV5-1 | - | TGCGCCAGCAGCTTGGAACAGACCTATGGCTACACCTTC | CASSLEQTYGYTF
TRBJ2-1 | - | 15 | TRBV4-3 | - | TGCGCCAGCAGCCACAGAGGGGTGACCTACAATGAGCAGTTCTTC | CASSHRGVTYNEQFF